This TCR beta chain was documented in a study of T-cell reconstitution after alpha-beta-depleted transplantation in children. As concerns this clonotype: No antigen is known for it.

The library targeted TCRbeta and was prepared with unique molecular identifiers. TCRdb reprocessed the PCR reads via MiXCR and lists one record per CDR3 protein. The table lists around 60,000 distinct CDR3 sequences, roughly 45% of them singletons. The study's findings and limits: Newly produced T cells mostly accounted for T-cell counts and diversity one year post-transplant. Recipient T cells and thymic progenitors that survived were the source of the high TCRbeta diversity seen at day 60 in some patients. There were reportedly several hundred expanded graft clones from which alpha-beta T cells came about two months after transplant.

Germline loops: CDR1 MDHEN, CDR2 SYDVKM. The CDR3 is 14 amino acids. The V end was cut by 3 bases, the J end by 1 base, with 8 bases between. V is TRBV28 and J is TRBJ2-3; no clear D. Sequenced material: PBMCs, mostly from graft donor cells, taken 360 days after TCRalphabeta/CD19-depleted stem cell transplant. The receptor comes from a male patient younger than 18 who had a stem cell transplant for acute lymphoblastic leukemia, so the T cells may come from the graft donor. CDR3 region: CASSLYSRTDTQYF. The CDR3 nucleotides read TGTGCCAGCAGTTTGTACAGCCGCACAGATACGCAGTATTTT.